These 3 T cell receptor beta chains originate from one sample sequenced in a study of regulatory T cells in long-lasting Graves disease. This sample's time point: persistent/refractory GD, antithyroid drugs over 5 years with positive TRAb. After RNA was extracted from PBMCs, the TCR library was made from it. For TCR beta, libraries came from iRepertoire HTBI primers and Arm-PCR of CDR3 regions. TCRdb re-called the multiplex PCR reads through MiXCR, storing one row per CDR3 protein. The data hold a few hundred thousand distinct CDR3 sequences, with around 22% observed a single time. The sample here was peripheral blood mononuclear cells (PBMCs), taken when the disease was refractory, from a patient treated with antithyroid drugs. The source of these receptors is a female donor with Graves disease.

The chain carries TRBV4-1 and TRBJ1-5; D not resolved. V was trimmed by 0 bases and J by 5 bases, leaving 11 bases between them. CDR3 size: 15 residues. The germline V gene encodes CDR1 MGHRA and CDR2 YSYEKL. In nucleotides, the CDR3 is TGCGCCAGCAGCCAAGATCTGGTGCGGGATCAGCCCCAGCATTTT. Protein: CASSQDLVRDQPQHF.

There are a few counts of this clonotype. V and J are TRBV5-1 and TRBJ2-3, with 8 bases that match TRBD2. V was pared by 3 bases and J by 4 bases, with 10 bases of the junction left unmatched. The CDR3 has 16 residues. Germline V gives CDR1 SGHRS, CDR2 YFSETQ. In DNA, the CDR3 is TGCGCCAGCAGCTGGATGCGGGGGGTTCCTGCAGATACGCAGTATTTT. Translating it yields CASSWMRGVPADTQYF.

This clonotype was found a few times. The CDR3 here is CASSLKSAGVKDTQYF. The CDR3 DNA is TGTGCCAGCAGCTTAAAGTCAGCGGGAGTTAAGGATACGCAGTATTTT. V and J are TRBV7-3 and TRBJ2-3; 8 bases are a match to TRBD2. CDR3 size: 16 residues. Germline V gene sequence: CDR1 SGHTA, CDR2 FQGTGA. V lost 1 base, J lost 6 bases, and 9 bases stayed unmatched.